The 27 T cell receptor beta chains given below trace back to one sample, sequenced in a study of T cell responses to AZD1222 COVID-19 vaccine. Here immunoSEQ multiplex PCR was the method, and the copy in TCRdb shows in-frame clones only, minus some. The table records tens of thousands of clones, 70% to 90% of them present only once. The source material was peripheral blood, sampled 28 days after the second AZD1222 dose. These receptors came from an adult who received the AZD1222 COVID-19 vaccine.

A single count supports this clone. The chain links TRBV15 to TRBJ2-1; 7 bases are a match to TRBD2. The CDR3 consists of 15 residues. V lost 3 bases to trimming and J lost 6 bases; unmatched junction nucleotides: 8. Germline V gene lookup returns CDR1 LNHNV and CDR2 YYDKDF (reference sequence). CDR3 nucleotide sequence: TGTGCCACCAGCAGGGACGGGAGGTACCCCAATGAGCAGTTCTTC. Translated, it gives CATSRDGRYPNEQFF.

This chain joins TRBV12-3 or TRBV12-4 and TRBJ1-1, with 7 positions matching TRBD1. This CDR3 region has 13 residues. The V and J ends lost 6 bases and 3 bases, in that order; junction bases with no gene match: 4. Written as DNA, the CDR3 is TGTGCCAGCAGCAGGGGGTTGGACACTGAAGCTTTCTTT. Its translation: CASSRGLDTEAFF.

The genes are TRBV24-1 and TRBJ1-5; D gene ambiguous. Looked up from germline, CDR1 is KGHDR and CDR2 is SFDVKD. The CDR3 extends over 14 amino acids. Trimming pared 2 bases from V and 6 bases from J, leaving 10 bases between. Written as DNA, the CDR3 is TGTGCCACCAGTGATTATATTTCGGGTCAGCCCCAGCATTTT. This encodes CATSDYISGQPQHF.

The chain joins TRBV7-3 to TRBJ2-1, with 8 bases lining up with TRBD2. The length of the CDR3 is 19 residues. CDR1 is SGHTA and CDR2 is FQGTGA in the germline V gene. V was clipped by 1 base and J by 4 bases; unmatched bases: 15. This chain's CDR3 is CASSLKGPRVLAEYNEQFF. The CDR3 DNA reads TGTGCCAGCAGCTTAAAGGGCCCTCGGGTACTAGCGGAATACAATGAGCAGTTCTTC. The whole variable domain, remainder taken from reference TRBV7-3 and TRBJ2-1, is GAGVSQTPSNKVTEKGKYVELRCDPISGHTALYWYRQSLGQGPEFLIYFQGTGAADDSGLPNDRFFAVRPEGSVSTLKIQRTERGDSAVYLCASSLKGPRVLAEYNEQFFGPGTRLTVL.

The gene calls are TRBV5-8 and TRBJ1-5; TRBD1 agrees at 7 bases. The trim removed 6 bases at V and 9 bases at J, leaving 9 bases unmatched. Germline V gene lookup returns CDR1 SGHTS and CDR2 YDEGEE. The CDR3 is made up of 13 amino acids. The CDR3 here is CASNTHHRGPQHF. The DNA of the CDR3 is TGTGCCAGCAACACACATCACAGGGGGCCCCAGCATTTT.

The chain has TRBV12-5 and TRBJ1-5; D is uncertain. The CDR3 extends over 13 amino acids. Per the germline V gene, CDR1 is LGHNT and CDR2 is FRNRAP. V shed 2 bases and J shed 7 bases, with 9 bases lying between them. CDR3 DNA: TGTGCTAGTGGTTTGACAGTTAGCCAGCCCCAGCATTTT. Translating it yields CASGLTVSQPQHF.

This chain uses TRBV3-1 (or the pseudogene TRBV3-2) with TRBJ1-6; D unclear. Trimming removed 0 bases from V and 12 bases from J, with 9 bases in between. Germline V CDR1 and CDR2: LGHDT, YNNKEL (reference sequence). The CDR3 extends over 13 amino acids. The CDR3 nucleotides read TGTGCCAGCAGCCAAGATCTTAATGGACCCCTCCACTTT. Amino acid sequence: CASSQDLNGPLHF.

J is TRBJ1-5 and V is TRBV10-3; D is undetermined. The CDR3 is 12 amino acids. Trimming stripped 8 bases from V and 0 bases from J, with 5 bases between. The germline gives CDR1 ENHRY, CDR2 SYGVKD. The CDR3 DNA reads TGTGCCATCGGGGATAGCAATCAGCCCCAGCATTTT. Its protein product is CAIGDSNQPQHF.

The chain is built from TRBV29-1 and TRBJ1-5; the D is unclear. Germline assignment: CDR1 SQVTM and CDR2 ANQGSEA. Deletions cut 4 bases from V and 5 bases from J, with 9 bases between. This CDR3 is built from 12 residues. CDR3 DNA sequence: TGCAGCGTTGGACCCCCAGATCAGCCCCAGCATTTT. Its protein is CSVGPPDQPQHF. Drawing the rest from reference TRBV29-1 and TRBJ1-5, the complete variable domain is SAVISQKPSRDICQRGTSLTIQCQVDSQVTMMFWYRQQPGQSLTLIATANQGSEATYESGFVIDKFPISRPNLTFSTLTVSNMSPEDSSIYLCSVGPPDQPQHFGDGTRLSIL.

This sequence joins TRBV7-9 and TRBJ1-5; maybe TRBD1 (6 bases). The CDR3 sequence is 14 residues long. With 4 bases removed from V and 1 base from J, the gap between germline ends came to 8 bases. Germline values: CDR1 SEHNR, CDR2 FQNEAQ (reference sequence). CDR3 sequence: CASSSRGSNQPQHF. The CDR3 DNA follows: TGTGCCAGCAGCTCCAGGGGAAGCAATCAGCCCCAGCATTTT.

The chain carries TRBV5-4 and TRBJ2-1, with D perhaps TRBD2 (5 bases). Trimming pared 4 bases from V and 8 bases from J, leaving 13 bases between. The CDR3 runs 13 residues. Looked up from germline, CDR1 is SGHNT and CDR2 is YYREEE (reference sequence). The DNA for the CDR3 is TGTGCCAGCAGCCCCCCCGGGGTCGATGAGCAGTTCTTC. This gives the protein CASSPPGVDEQFF.

This clone was found many times. This rearrangement joins TRBV19 to TRBJ1-2; D may be TRBD1 (5 bases). Germline values: CDR1 LNHDA, CDR2 SQIVND (reference sequence). The germline V and J ends were trimmed by 4 bases and 4 bases, with 13 bases remaining between them. The CDR3 is 14 amino acids. The CDR3: CASSSGRASYGYTF. In DNA form, the CDR3 reads TGTGCCAGTAGTAGCGGCAGGGCCTCCTATGGCTACACCTTC.

The rearrangement uses TRBV4-2 and TRBJ1-1; D remains ambiguous. CDR3 size: 13 residues. V shed 3 bases and J shed 2 bases, with 7 bases lying between them. Germline-derived CDR1 and CDR2 are LGHNA and YNFKEQ. In DNA form, the CDR3 reads TGTGCCAGCAGCCAGGAATTTAACACTGAAGCTTTCTTT. Amino acid sequence: CASSQEFNTEAFF.

V is TRBV10-3 and J is TRBJ1-6; TRBD1 is a possible D gene (6 bases). V was clipped by 6 bases and J by 7 bases, with 16 bases between them. CDR3 length: 15 residues. Germline V gene data show CDR1 as ENHRY and CDR2 as SYGVKD. The CDR3 sequence: CAISLGQGDNSPLHF. For the CDR3, the DNA is TGTGCCATCAGCCTGGGACAAGGGGACAATTCACCCCTCCACTTT.

The chain has TRBV7-2 and TRBJ1-2, with a tentative D call TRBD1 (6 bases). The CDR3 is made up of 13 amino acids. V was clipped by 5 bases and J by 5 bases, with 12 bases between them. The germline gives CDR1 SGHTA, CDR2 FQGNSA. In DNA form, the CDR3 reads TGTGCCAGCAGCCTAGGCCAGGGGTATGGCTACACCTTC. The encoded protein is CASSLGQGYGYTF.

This chain uses TRBV7-6 with TRBJ1-5; 8 positions agree with TRBD1. Germline-derived CDR1 and CDR2 are SGHVS and FNYEAQ. The CDR3 runs to 15 residues. J was trimmed by 4 bases and V by 5 bases; bases with no gene match: 7. Here the CDR3 reads CASSPRTGLNQPQHF. In DNA form, the CDR3 reads TGTGCCAGCAGCCCGCGGACAGGGCTTAATCAGCCCCAGCATTTT.

This clone was counted a few times. This chain joins TRBV28 and TRBJ2-7; 9 bases align to TRBD2. Germline V lookup: CDR1 MDHEN, CDR2 SYDVKM. The CDR3 consists of 16 residues. V shed 10 bases and J 4 bases; nucleotides not matched to a gene: 17. The CDR3, as DNA: TGTGCCACCCTAGGAGGGGGGCTAGCGGGATGGTACGAGCAGTACTTC. Its translation is CATLGGGLAGWYEQYF.

The rearrangement joins TRBV5-1 to TRBJ2-2; D not resolved. V was cut by 2 bases and J by 2 bases, with 13 bases left in between. The CDR3 runs to 16 residues. The germline V gene has CDR1 SGHRS and CDR2 YFSETQ. This CDR3 is CASSLDRIINTGELFF. DNA of the CDR3: TGCGCCAGCAGCTTAGACCGTATTATTAACACCGGGGAGCTGTTTTTT.

The rearrangement links TRBV12-3 or TRBV12-4 to TRBJ1-2; maybe TRBD1 (5 bases). The CDR3 length is 13 residues. The ends were cut back, 3 bases at V and 5 bases at J, with 10 bases in the middle. The chain's CDR3 is CASSFGGGYGYTF. CDR3 DNA: TGTGCCAGCAGTTTTGGGGGTGGGTATGGCTACACCTTC.

This chain uses TRBV7-2 with TRBJ2-1; D may be TRBD1 or TRBD2 (5 bases each). Per germline, CDR1 SGHTA and CDR2 FQGNSA. Between the trimmed V and J ends, which lost 7 bases and 5 bases, there was a span of 21 bases. The CDR3 loop spans 16 amino acids. The CDR3 nucleotides read TGTGCCAGCAACCCCGGGGCCGGGTCCGCTCACAATGAGCAGTTCTTC. Translation: CASNPGAGSAHNEQFF.

The V and J genes are TRBV4-2 and TRBJ2-3; the match to TRBD2 covers 9 bases. This CDR3 comprises 16 residues. V gave up 1 base and J gave up 2 bases; unmatched junction bases: 4. Looked up from germline, CDR1 is LGHNA and CDR2 is YNFKEQ. The CDR3 region is CASSQGLAEVTDTQYF. The CDR3 bases are TGTGCCAGCAGCCAAGGACTAGCGGAGGTCACAGATACGCAGTATTTT.

This rearrangement joins TRBV7-9 to TRBJ1-2; D uncertain. The CDR3 covers 14 residues. V was cut by 2 bases and J by 6 bases, with 13 bases left in between. Germline CDR1 and CDR2: SEHNR and FQNEAQ (reference sequence). As DNA, the CDR3 is TGTGCCAGCAGCTTATTAGCTAGGCAGGATGGCTACACCTTC. Translated, it gives CASSLLARQDGYTF.

The rearrangement uses TRBV29-1 and TRBJ2-5; TRBD2 is a possible D gene (5 bases). Trimming stripped 6 bases from V and 0 bases from J, with 14 bases between. Germline V gives CDR1 SQVTM, CDR2 ANQGSEA. The length of the CDR3 is 14 residues. CDR3 protein: CSVGAETYQETQYF. The CDR3, as DNA: TGCAGCGTCGGAGCGGAAACGTACCAAGAGACCCAGTACTTC.

The V call is TRBV7-9, the J call TRBJ1-3; D is unclear. CDR1 is SEHNR, CDR2 FQNEAQ, per germline (reference sequence). The CDR3 is 15 residues long. The ends were cut back, 4 bases at V and 0 bases at J, with 10 bases in the middle. CDR3 sequence reads: CASSSPHLSGNTIYF. The CDR3 DNA is TGTGCCAGCAGCTCCCCACATCTCTCTGGAAACACCATATATTTT.

This sequence joins TRBV2 and TRBJ2-7; no definite D call. The CDR3 length is 13 residues. Germline values: CDR1 SNHLY, CDR2 FYNNEI. Trimming took off 7 bases at V and 7 bases at J, with 17 bases between the two ends. The CDR3 DNA sequence: TGTGCCAGCAATAGGGTGTTTGAGGTGGAGCAGTACTTC. Protein product: CASNRVFEVEQYF.

This clone showed up just once. V usage is TRBV5-4 and J usage is TRBJ1-4; D ambiguous. The germline CDR1 and CDR2 sequences are SGHNT and YYREEE (reference sequence). V was clipped by 0 bases and J by 3 bases, with 12 bases between them. The length of the CDR3 is 16 residues. The CDR3 region is CASSLGLGEANEKLFF. The CDR3 bases are TGTGCCAGCAGCTTGGGGTTAGGAGAGGCTAATGAAAAACTGTTTTTT.

The count of this clone is one. The chain links TRBV7-6 to TRBJ1-4; 7 bases agree with TRBD1. This CDR3 has 15 amino acids. Per germline, CDR1 SGHVS and CDR2 FNYEAQ. V shed 8 bases, J shed 5 bases, and the junction held 11 bases outside the gene matches. CDR3 protein: CASQRTGVANEKLFF. CDR3 DNA: TGTGCCAGCCAACGTACAGGGGTAGCGAATGAAAAACTGTTTTTT.